This TCR beta chain was identified in a study of regulatory T cells in long-lasting Graves disease. Study information: Graves' patients, diagnosed recently, had received antithyroid drugs under 3 months.

Time point: newly diagnosed GD, antithyroid drugs for less than 3 months. RNA from PBMCs was the source of the TCR library. CDR1 and CDR2 from the germline V gene are SGDLS and YYNGEE. CDR3 length: 15 residues. Trimming cost V 0 bases and J 2 bases; bases outside gene matches: 5. The sample holds many counts of this clonotype. iRepertoire HTBI primers and Arm-PCR of CDR3 regions built TCR beta libraries. TCRdb ran MiXCR on the multiplex PCR reads and lists one entry per CDR3 protein. The sample has around 360,000 distinct CDR3 sequences, roughly 17% seen once. The data were also submitted as part of a second study, on T cells in Graves' hyperthyroidism and ophthalmopathy. As reported in that work: TCR CDR3 underwent first-round RT-PCR with the HTBI primer set.

The sequence was obtained from a woman aged 18-35 years with Graves disease. This sequence joins TRBV9 and TRBJ2-7, with TRBD2 identical over 7 bases. Sample: peripheral blood mononuclear cells (PBMCs), taken at new diagnosis, from a patient treated with antithyroid drugs. CDR3 DNA: TGTGCCAGCAGCGTAGGGGCGGGGGAGACCTACGAGCAGTACTTC. Its protein is CASSVGAGETYEQYF.